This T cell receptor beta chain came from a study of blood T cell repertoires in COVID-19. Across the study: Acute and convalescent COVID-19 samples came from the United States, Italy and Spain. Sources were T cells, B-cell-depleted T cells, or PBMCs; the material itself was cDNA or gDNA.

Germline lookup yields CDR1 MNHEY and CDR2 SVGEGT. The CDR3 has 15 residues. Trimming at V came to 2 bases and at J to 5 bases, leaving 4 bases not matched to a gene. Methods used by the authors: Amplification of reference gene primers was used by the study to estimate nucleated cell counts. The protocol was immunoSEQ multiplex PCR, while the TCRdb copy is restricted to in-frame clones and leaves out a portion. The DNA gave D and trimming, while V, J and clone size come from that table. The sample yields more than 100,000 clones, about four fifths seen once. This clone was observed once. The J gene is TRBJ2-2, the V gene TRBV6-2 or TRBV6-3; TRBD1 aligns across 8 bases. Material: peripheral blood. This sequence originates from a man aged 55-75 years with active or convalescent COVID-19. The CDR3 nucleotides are TGTGCCAGCAGTTACGGCAGGGGGCGAACCGGGGAGCTGTTTTTT. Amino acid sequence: CASSYGRGRTGELFF.